A selection of T cell receptor beta chains follows, all from one sample in a study of radiation and T cells in renal cell carcinoma. The table came from immunoSEQ multiplex PCR; TCRdb's copy has only in-frame clones and leaves some out. Of 130,000 to 150,000 clones in the sample, about 88% were seen once. Sequences were derived from blood, sampled from a patient whose treatment included radiotherapy and nephrectomy. The receptors derive from a woman aged 45 to 65 with renal cell carcinoma. Both conserved end residues are part of each CDR3. Each record gives: clone size, V gene, D gene, J gene, CDR3 DNA, CDR3 protein. The D gene is left open where the match is weak. Rows may omit the clone size; those that give it use once, few, many or a size class.

>NA|TRBV6-5|NA|TRBJ2-2
TGTGCCAGCAGACCCAGGCGGGACACCGGGGAGCTGTTTTTT
CASRPRRDTGELFF
>NA|TRBV20-1|NA|TRBJ2-5
TGCAGTGCTATACTCCGAGAGACCCAGTACTTC
CSAILRETQYF
>NA|TRBV7-2|TRBD1|TRBJ1-6
TGTGCCAGCAGCTCGACCACAGGGGGGTCACCCCTCCACTTT
CASSSTTGGSPLHF
>NA|TRBV5-4|NA|TRBJ2-7
TGTGCCAGCAGCTTGGGACGGCGCGGGTACGAGCAGTACTTC
CASSLGRRGYEQYF
>many|TRBV5-1|NA|TRBJ2-2
TGCGCCAGCAGCTTGGTGCGTGAGGGGAACACCGGGGAGCTGTTTTTT
CASSLVREGNTGELFF
>once|TRBV30|NA|TRBJ2-1
TGTGCCTGGGGTGGTGTGGGGGCCTACAATGAGCAGTTCTTC
CAWGGVGAYNEQFF
>NA|TRBV4-3|NA|TRBJ2-7
TGCGCCAGCAGCCTAGGGGCGTCCTCCTACGAGCAGTACTTC
CASSLGASSYEQYF
>NA|TRBV9|TRBD2|TRBJ2-7
TGTGCCAGCAGCCCTAGTGGGAGGGGAATCTACGAGCAGTACTTC
CASSPSGRGIYEQYF
>NA|TRBV10-1|NA|TRBJ1-5
TGCGCCAGCACCTTCCCCGGGGTAAACAATCAGCCCCAGCATTTT
CASTFPGVNNQPQHF
>once|TRBV10-3|TRBD1|TRBJ1-2
TGTGCCGCCAACCGGGACAGGGACACTATTGGCTACACCTTC
CAANRDRDTIGYTF
>NA|TRBV4-3|NA|TRBJ1-4
TGCGCCAGCAGCCACCCCGGACAGATAGAAAAACTGTTTTTT
CASSHPGQIEKLFF
>NA|TRBV9|TRBD1|TRBJ1-6
TGTGCCAGCAGCGTAGCACAGGGGGTATCACCCCTCCACTTT
CASSVAQGVSPLHF
>NA|TRBV5-1|TRBD2|TRBJ2-1
TGCGCCAGCAGCTTGTCTAGCGGGGATCTATTCGGGCAGTTCTTC
CASSLSSGDLFGQFF
>NA|TRBV18|TRBD1|TRBJ2-5
TGTGCCAGCTCCGCCGAACAGGGGGCAGGGGAGACCCAGTACTTC
CASSAEQGAGETQYF
>few|TRBV27|TRBD1|TRBJ1-2
TGTGCCAGCAGTATGCGACAGGGGGCGGGCTATGGCTACACCTTC
CASSMRQGAGYGYTF
>few|TRBV19|TRBD1|TRBJ1-1
TGTGCCAGTAGTATGACAGGGGGATTCACTACCGCTGAAGCTTTCTTT
CASSMTGGFTTAEAFF
>few|TRBV28|NA|TRBJ1-1
TGTGCCAGCAGGTCTAACGAAGCTTTCTTT
CASRSNEAFF
>NA|TRBV7-3|TRBD1|TRBJ2-2
TGTGCCAGCAGCTCGGGACAGACCACCGGGGAGCTGTTTTTT
CASSSGQTTGELFF
>NA|TRBV5-1|TRBD1|TRBJ1-1
TGCGCCAGCAGCTTGGGGCAGGGGGCGCTGAAGACTGAAGCTTTCTTT
CASSLGQGALKTEAFF
>NA|TRBV5-6|NA|TRBJ2-1
TGTGCCAGCAGCTCGGGCCCGAATGAGCAGTTCTTC
CASSSGPNEQFF
>NA|TRBV5-1|NA|TRBJ2-3
TGCGCCAGCAGCTTCTTCGGCGGCGGGAACACAGATACGCAGTATTTT
CASSFFGGGNTDTQYF
>once|TRBV4-2|TRBD2|TRBJ2-1
TGTGCCAGCAGCCAAGTTAAGTCTAGCGGGAGTGCGGGTGAGCAGTTCTTC
CASSQVKSSGSAGEQFF
>NA|TRBV28|TRBD1|TRBJ1-6
TGTGCCAGCAACCGGGACAGGGTCGATTCACCCCTCCACTTT
CASNRDRVDSPLHF
>NA|TRBV28|TRBD1|TRBJ1-5
TGTGCCAGCCGCGGGACAGGGGCCCCGTTTAGCAATCAGCCCCAGCATTTT
CASRGTGAPFSNQPQHF